This T cell receptor beta chain emerged from a study of T cells of healthy individuals. TCRdb re-derived calls from the 5' RACE reads in MiXCR, one entry per CDR3 protein. The sample lists approximately 58,000 distinct CDR3 sequences; roughly 15% were seen once. Between the trimmed V and J ends, which lost 7 bases and 8 bases, there was a span of 18 bases. This CDR3 spans 14 amino acids. Germline CDR1 is SGHNT and CDR2 is YYREEE (reference sequence). This clonotype was obtained from a human donor in good health. J is TRBJ1-4 and V is TRBV5-4; perhaps TRBD1 as D (6 bases). The chain's CDR3 is CASSKGGAREKLFF. The CDR3 bases are TGTGCCAGCTCGAAGGGGGGGGCGAGGGAAAAACTGTTTTTT.